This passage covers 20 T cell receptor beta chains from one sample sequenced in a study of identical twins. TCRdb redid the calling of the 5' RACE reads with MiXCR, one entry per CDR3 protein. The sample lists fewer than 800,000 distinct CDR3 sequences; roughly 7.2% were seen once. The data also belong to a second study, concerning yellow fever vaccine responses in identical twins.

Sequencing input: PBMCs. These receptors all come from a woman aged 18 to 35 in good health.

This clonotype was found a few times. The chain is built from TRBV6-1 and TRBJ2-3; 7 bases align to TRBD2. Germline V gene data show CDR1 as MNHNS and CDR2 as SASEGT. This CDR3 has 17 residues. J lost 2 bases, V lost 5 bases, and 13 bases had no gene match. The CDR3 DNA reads TGTGCCAGCAGTCGGTTCCTGCGAGGGAGGGCCACAGATACGCAGTATTTT. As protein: CASSRFLRGRATDTQYF.

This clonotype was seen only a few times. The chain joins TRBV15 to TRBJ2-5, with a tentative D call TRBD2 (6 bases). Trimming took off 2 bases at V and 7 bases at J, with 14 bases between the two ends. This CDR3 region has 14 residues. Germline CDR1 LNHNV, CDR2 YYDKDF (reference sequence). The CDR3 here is CATSRRRDLGTQYF. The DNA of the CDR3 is TGTGCCACCAGCAGACGGAGGGATCTGGGGACCCAGTACTTC. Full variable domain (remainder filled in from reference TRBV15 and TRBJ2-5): DAMVIQNPRYQVTQFGKPVTLSCSQTLNHNVMYWYQQKSSQAPKLLFHYYDKDFNNEADTPDNFQSRRPNTSFCFLDIRSPGLGDTAMYLCATSRRRDLGTQYFGPGTRLLVL.

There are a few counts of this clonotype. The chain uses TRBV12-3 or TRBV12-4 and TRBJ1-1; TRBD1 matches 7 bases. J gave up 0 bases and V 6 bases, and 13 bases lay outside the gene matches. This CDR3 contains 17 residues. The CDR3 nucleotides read TGTGCCAGCAGCCCAGCCCCCGGACAGGTCCTGAACACTGAAGCTTTCTTT. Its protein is CASSPAPGQVLNTEAFF.

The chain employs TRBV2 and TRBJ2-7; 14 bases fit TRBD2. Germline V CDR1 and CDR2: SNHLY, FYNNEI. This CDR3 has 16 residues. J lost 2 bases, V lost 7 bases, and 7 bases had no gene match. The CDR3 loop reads CASTPGLAGVAYEQYF. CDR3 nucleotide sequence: TGTGCCAGCACTCCGGGACTAGCGGGAGTAGCCTACGAGCAGTACTTC.

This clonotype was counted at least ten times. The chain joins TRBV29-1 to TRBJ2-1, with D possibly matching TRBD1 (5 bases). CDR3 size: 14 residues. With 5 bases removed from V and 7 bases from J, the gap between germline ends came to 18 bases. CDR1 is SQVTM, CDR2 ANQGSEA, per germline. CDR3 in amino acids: CSVPRSLAGNEQFF. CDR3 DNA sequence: TGCAGCGTTCCCCGGTCGTTAGCAGGGAATGAGCAGTTCTTC.

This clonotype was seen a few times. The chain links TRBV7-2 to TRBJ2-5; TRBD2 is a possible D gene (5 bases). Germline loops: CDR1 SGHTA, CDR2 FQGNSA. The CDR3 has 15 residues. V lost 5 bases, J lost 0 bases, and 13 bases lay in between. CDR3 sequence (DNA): TGTGCCAGCAGCCACTCGGGCGGGTACCAAGAGACCCAGTACTTC. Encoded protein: CASSHSGGYQETQYF.

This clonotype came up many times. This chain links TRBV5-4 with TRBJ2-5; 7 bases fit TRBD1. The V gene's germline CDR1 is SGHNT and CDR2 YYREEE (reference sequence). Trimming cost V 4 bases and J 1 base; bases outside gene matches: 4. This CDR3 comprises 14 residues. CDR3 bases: TGTGCCAGCAGCAAGGGACAGACCCAAGAGACCCAGTACTTC. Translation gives CASSKGQTQETQYF. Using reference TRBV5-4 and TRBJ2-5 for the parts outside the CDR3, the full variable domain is ETGVTQSPTHLIKTRGQQVTLRCSSQSGHNTVSWYQQALGQGPQFIFQYYREEENGRGNFPPRFSGLQFPNYSSELNVNALELDDSALYLCASSKGQTQETQYFGPGTRLLVL.

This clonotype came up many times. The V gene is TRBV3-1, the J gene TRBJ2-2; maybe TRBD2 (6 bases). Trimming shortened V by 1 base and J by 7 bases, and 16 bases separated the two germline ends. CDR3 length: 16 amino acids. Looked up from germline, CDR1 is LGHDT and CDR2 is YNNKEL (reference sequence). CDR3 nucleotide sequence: TGTGCCAGCAGCCAAGCGGACTATCTCCTGGGCGGGGAGCTGTTTTTT. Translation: CASSQADYLLGGELFF.

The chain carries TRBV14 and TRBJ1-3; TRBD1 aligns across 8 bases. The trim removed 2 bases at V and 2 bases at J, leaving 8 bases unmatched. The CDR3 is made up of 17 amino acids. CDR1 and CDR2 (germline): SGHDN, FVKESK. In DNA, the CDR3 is TGTGCCAGCAGCCAACTATACAGGGGGGAGACTGGAAACACCATATATTTT. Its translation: CASSQLYRGETGNTIYF.

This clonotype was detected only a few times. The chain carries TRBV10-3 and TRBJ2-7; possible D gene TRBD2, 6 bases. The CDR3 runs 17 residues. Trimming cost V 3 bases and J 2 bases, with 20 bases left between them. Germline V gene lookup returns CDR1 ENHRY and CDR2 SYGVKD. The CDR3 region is CAISDLGGMALAYEQYF. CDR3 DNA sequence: TGTGCCATCAGTGATTTGGGGGGAATGGCTTTGGCCTACGAGCAGTACTTC.

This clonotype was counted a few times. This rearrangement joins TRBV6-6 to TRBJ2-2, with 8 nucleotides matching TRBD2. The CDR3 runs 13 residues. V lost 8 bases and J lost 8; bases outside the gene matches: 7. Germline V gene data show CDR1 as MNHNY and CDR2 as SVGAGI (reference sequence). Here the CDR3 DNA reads TGTGCCAGCCGGCTAGCGGGTGATGGGGAGCTGTTTTTT. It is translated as CASRLAGDGELFF.

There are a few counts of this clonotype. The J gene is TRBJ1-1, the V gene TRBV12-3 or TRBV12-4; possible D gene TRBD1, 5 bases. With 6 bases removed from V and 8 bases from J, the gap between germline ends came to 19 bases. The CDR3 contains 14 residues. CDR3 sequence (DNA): TGTGCCAGCAGCTATGAGGTTTCGGGGGACGAAGCTTTCTTT. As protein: CASSYEVSGDEAFF.

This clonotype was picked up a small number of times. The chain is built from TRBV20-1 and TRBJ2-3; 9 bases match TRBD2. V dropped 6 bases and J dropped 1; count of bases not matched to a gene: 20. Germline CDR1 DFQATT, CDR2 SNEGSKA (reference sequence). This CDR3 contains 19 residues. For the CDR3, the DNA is TGCAGTGCAACCGCCCTCGGGGCGGGAGGGCCTTGGGGCACAGATACGCAGTATTTT. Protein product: CSATALGAGGPWGTDTQYF.

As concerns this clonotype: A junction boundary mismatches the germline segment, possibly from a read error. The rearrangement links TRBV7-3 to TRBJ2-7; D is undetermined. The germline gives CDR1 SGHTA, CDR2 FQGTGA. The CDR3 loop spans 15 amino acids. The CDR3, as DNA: TGTGCCAGCAGCCCCCGCGCCGCGACCCCTTACGGGCAGTACTTC. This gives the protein CASSPRAATPYGQYF.

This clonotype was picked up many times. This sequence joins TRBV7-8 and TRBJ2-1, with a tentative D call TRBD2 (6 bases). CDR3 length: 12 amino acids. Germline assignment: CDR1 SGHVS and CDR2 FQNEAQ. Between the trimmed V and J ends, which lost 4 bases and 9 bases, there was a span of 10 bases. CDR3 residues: CASSWGGAEQFF. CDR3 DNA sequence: TGTGCCAGCAGCTGGGGCGGGGCTGAGCAGTTCTTC.

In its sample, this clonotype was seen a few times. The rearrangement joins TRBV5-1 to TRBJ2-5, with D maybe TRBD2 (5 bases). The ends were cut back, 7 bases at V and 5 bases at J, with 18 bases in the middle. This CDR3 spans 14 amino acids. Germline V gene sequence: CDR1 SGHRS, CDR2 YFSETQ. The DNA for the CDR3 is TGCGCCAGCCGAAAATCGGACTGGAGGGAGACCCAGTACTTC. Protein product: CASRKSDWRETQYF.

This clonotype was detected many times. The CDR3 region is CASSKIQGQSSYNSPLHF. The CDR3 DNA reads as TGTGCCAGCAGCAAAATCCAGGGTCAGAGCTCCTATAATTCACCCCTCCACTTT. The rearrangement links TRBV21-1 to TRBJ1-6; TRBD1 is the table's D call, not checked against the DNA. TRBV21-1 is assigned pseudogene status. This CDR3 has 18 residues.

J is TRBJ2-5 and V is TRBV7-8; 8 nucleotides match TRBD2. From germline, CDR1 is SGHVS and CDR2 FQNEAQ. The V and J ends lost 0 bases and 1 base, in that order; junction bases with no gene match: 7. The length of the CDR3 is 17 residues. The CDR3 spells CASSLARNGGVQETQYF. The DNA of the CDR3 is TGTGCCAGCAGCTTAGCGCGTAACGGGGGGGTCCAAGAGACCCAGTACTTC. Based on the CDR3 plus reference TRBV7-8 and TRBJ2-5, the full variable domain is GAGVSQSPRYKVAKRGQDVALRCDPISGHVSLFWYQQALGQGPEFLTYFQNEAQLDKSGLPSDRFFAERPEGSVSTLKIQRTQQEDSAVYLCASSLARNGGVQETQYFGPGTRLLVL.

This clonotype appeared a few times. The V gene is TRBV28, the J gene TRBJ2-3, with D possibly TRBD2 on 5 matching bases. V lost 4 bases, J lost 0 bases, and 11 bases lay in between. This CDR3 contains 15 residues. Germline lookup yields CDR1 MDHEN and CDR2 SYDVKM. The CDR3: CASSSRGYSTDTQYF. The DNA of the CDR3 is TGTGCCAGCAGTTCTCGCGGGTATAGCACAGATACGCAGTATTTT.

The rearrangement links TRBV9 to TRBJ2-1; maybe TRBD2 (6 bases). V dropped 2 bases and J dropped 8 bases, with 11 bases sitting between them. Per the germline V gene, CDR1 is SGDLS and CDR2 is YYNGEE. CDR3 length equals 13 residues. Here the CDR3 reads CASSVGGADEQFF. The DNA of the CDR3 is TGTGCCAGCAGCGTTGGCGGGGCGGATGAGCAGTTCTTC.